This is a list of T cell receptor beta chains from one sample in a study of cytomegalovirus exposure and HLA in healthy donors. Libraries were prepared by immunoSEQ multiplex PCR; TCRdb keeps only in-frame clonotypes and omits some of them. The sample includes roughly 110,000 clones, around 73% of them seen just once. The sample taken for sequencing was PBMCs. The receptors here all came from a man aged 25 to 40 in good health and CMV-seronegative. CDR3s include the opening cysteine and the closing phenylalanine or tryptophan. D genes are given only for firm matches. Clone size is stated in some rows and not others, as once, few, many or a class when expanded.

j_call,v_call,clone_size,d_call,cdr3_nt,cdr3_aa
TRBJ1-2,TRBV5-1,few,.,TGCGCCAGCAGCTACCGGGGGGCCCACTATGGCTACACCTTC,CASSYRGAHYGYTF
TRBJ1-5,TRBV6-5,.,TRBD1,TGTGCCAGCAGTAATCTGGGACAGACTCAGCCCCAGCATTTT,CASSNLGQTQPQHF
TRBJ2-2,TRBV28,few,TRBD2,TGTGCCAGCACTAATCTAGCGGGTAACACCGGGGAGCTGTTTTTT,CASTNLAGNTGELFF
TRBJ1-2,TRBV14,.,.,TGTGCCAGCAGCCAAGGACAGGTCTATGGCTACACCTTC,CASSQGQVYGYTF
TRBJ1-2,TRBV6-1,.,.,TGTGCCAGCAGTGTACTGTTGGATGGCTACACCTTC,CASSVLLDGYTF
TRBJ2-7,TRBV6-1,.,TRBD1,TGTGCCAGCAGTAAAGGACCGGGACAGCAAGGCTACGAGCAGTACTTC,CASSKGPGQQGYEQYF
TRBJ1-1,TRBV9,.,TRBD1,TGTGCCAGCAGCGAGGGGACAGGGGGCACTGAAGCTTTCTTT,CASSEGTGGTEAFF
TRBJ2-3,TRBV4-1,few,TRBD2,TGCGCCAGCAGCAAGCGGGGGGGCGGTAAAGGGACAGATACGCAGTATTTT,CASSKRGGGKGTDTQYF
TRBJ1-5,TRBV2,.,.,TGTGCCAGCAGTAACAGCAGGGACTCCGACCCCCAGCATTTT,CASSNSRDSDPQHF
TRBJ2-7,TRBV6-5,.,TRBD2,TGTGCCAGCAGGAGTAGCGGGGGGGGCCGCTACGAGCAGTACTTC,CASRSSGGGRYEQYF
TRBJ2-1,TRBV9,.,TRBD2,TGTGCCAGCAGCGTAGACGGGAGGGTTAGTGAGCAGTTCTTC,CASSVDGRVSEQFF
TRBJ1-2,TRBV2,few,.,TGTGCCAGCAGTGAACAGGGTAGTATGAATGGCTACACCTTC,CASSEQGSMNGYTF
TRBJ2-7,TRBV7-3,.,TRBD1,TGTGCCAGCAGCTCGGACAGGGGGAACGAGCAGTACTTC,CASSSDRGNEQYF
TRBJ2-5,TRBV7-3,.,.,TGTGCCAGCAGCTCCACCTCCGGTGGGCCGGCTGGAGAGACCCAGTACTTC,CASSSTSGGPAGETQYF
TRBJ2-4,TRBV4-2,.,TRBD2,TGTGCCAGCAGCCTCCTCTACACGGGAGGTCAAAACATTCAGTACTTC,CASSLLYTGGQNIQYF
TRBJ1-1,TRBV6-6,.,TRBD1,TGTGCCAGCAGGGCCGGACAGGGGGCCACTGAAGCTTTCTTT,CASRAGQGATEAFF
TRBJ1-5,TRBV15,.,.,TGTGCCACCAGCAGGGGCAACAATCAGCCCCAGCATTTT,CATSRGNNQPQHF
TRBJ2-7,TRBV5-1,.,.,TGCGCCAGCAGCTTTGACACTGGCTACGAGCAGTACTTC,CASSFDTGYEQYF
TRBJ2-5,TRBV2,.,TRBD1,TGTGCCAGCAGTACACAGGGGGAGACCCAGTACTTC,CASSTQGETQYF
TRBJ2-2,TRBV2,.,TRBD1,TGTGCCAGCATAGGACAGGGGAATACCGGGGAGCTGTTTTTT,CASIGQGNTGELFF
TRBJ1-2,TRBV25-1,few,TRBD1,TGTGCCAGCAGTGCTCCCGACAGGGCTAACTATGGCTACACCTTC,CASSAPDRANYGYTF
TRBJ2-7,TRBV6-1,few,TRBD1,TGTGCCAGCAGTGAGAAAGCGCGGGGACAGGGTAGCTACGAGCAGTACTTC,CASSEKARGQGSYEQYF
TRBJ1-2,TRBV28,.,.,TGTGCCAGCAGTGTTACAGGGTACCTTGGCTACACCTTC,CASSVTGYLGYTF
TRBJ2-7,TRBV19,.,TRBD2,TGTGCCAGTAGTCCCCTCCTGGGGGGGGGCTACGAGCAGTACTTC,CASSPLLGGGYEQYF
TRBJ1-2,TRBV18,.,.,TGTGCCAGCTCCCCCTCCACCAGGACAGACTATGGCTACACCTTC,CASSPSTRTDYGYTF
TRBJ1-5,TRBV19,.,TRBD1,TGTGCCAGCGGACAGGGGGCGGGGGGGAGAGAGCCCCAGCATTTT,CASGQGAGGREPQHF
TRBJ2-5,TRBV6-5,.,.,TGTGCCAGCAGTTATTCGACAGGCCTTGGGACCCAGTACTTC,CASSYSTGLGTQYF
TRBJ2-7,TRBV6-1,.,TRBD2,TGTGCCAGCAGGGAGCGGGGACCCTCCTACGAGCAGTACTTC,CASRERGPSYEQYF
TRBJ2-3,TRBV30,.,TRBD1,TGTGCCTGGAGTGTAGAGACAGGGGGTACAGATACGCAGTATTTT,CAWSVETGGTDTQYF
TRBJ2-3,TRBV5-1,.,TRBD1,TGCGCCAGCAGCCGGACGGGACAGGGGGCGGGCACAGATACGCAGTATTTT,CASSRTGQGAGTDTQYF
TRBJ2-7,TRBV28,.,TRBD1,TGTGCCAGCAGTTTAAGGGGTGACAGGGGGGGGAGCGAGCAGTACTTC,CASSLRGDRGGSEQYF
TRBJ2-1,TRBV29-1,.,.,TGCAGCGCTGAAGTGTTCGGGGGCAATGAGCAGTTCTTC,CSAEVFGGNEQFF
TRBJ2-1,TRBV7-9,.,TRBD2,TGTGCCAGCAATCCGTGGGGTCAGACTAGCGAAAGAGATGAGCAGTTCTTC,CASNPWGQTSERDEQFF
TRBJ2-7,TRBV5-1,.,.,TGCGCCAGCAGCTTAGACACGGACTACGAGCAGTACTTC,CASSLDTDYEQYF
TRBJ2-7,TRBV30,.,TRBD2,TGTGCCTGGAGTCAGACTAGCGGGATCTACGAGCAGTACTTC,CAWSQTSGIYEQYF
TRBJ2-2,TRBV4-1,.,TRBD2,TGCGCCAGCAGCCTCCAGGGGAGCGGGAGGTTTTCCGGGGAGCTGTTTTTT,CASSLQGSGRFSGELFF
TRBJ2-3,TRBV30,.,TRBD2,TGTGCCTGGAGTGTACTAGCGGGAGAGGGCACAGATACGCAGTATTTT,CAWSVLAGEGTDTQYF
TRBJ1-2,TRBV28,.,.,TGTGCCAGCACCTCTTCTCCAGCTAACTATGGCTACACCTTC,CASTSSPANYGYTF
TRBJ2-1,TRBV6-1,.,TRBD2,TGTGCCAGCAGTGATACCCCGAATACACTAGTCGGCGGGAGTAGGAATGAGCAGTTCTTC,CASSDTPNTLVGGSRNEQFF